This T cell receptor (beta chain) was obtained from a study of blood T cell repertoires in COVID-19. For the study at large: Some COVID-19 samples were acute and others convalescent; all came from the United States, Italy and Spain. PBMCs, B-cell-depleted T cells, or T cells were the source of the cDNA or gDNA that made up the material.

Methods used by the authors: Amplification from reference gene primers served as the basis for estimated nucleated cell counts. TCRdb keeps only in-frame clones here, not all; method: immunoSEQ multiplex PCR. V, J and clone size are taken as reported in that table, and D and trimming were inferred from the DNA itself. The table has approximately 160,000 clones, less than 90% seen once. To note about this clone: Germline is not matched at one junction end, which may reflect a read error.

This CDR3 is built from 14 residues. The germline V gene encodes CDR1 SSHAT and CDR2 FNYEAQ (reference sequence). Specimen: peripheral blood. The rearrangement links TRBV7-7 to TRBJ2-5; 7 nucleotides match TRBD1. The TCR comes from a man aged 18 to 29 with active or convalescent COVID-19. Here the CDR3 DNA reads TGTGCTAGCAGCCTGGACAGGCAACAAGAGACCCAGTACTTC. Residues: CASSLDRQQETQYF.